This TCR beta chain is drawn from a study of OX40 agonist ivuxolimab in advanced cancers. Study context: Three patients had partial responses: one hepatocellular carcinoma, two cutaneous melanoma.

Of note for this clone: Antigen specificity is unknown.

Study outcomes and limitations: CD4+ and CD8+ blood T cells expanded clonally by week 6 at 0.1 to 3.0 mg/kg. Clonal expansion was among the lowest in partial responders at 0.1-3.0 mg/kg, especially CD8+.

The germline V gene has CDR1 SGHDT and CDR2 YYEEEE. The V end lost 4 bases, the J end lost 0 bases, and 17 bases lay between the germline ends. The CDR3 loop spans 16 amino acids. A history of autoimmune disease or systemic immunosuppression excluded patients. Method: immunoSEQ multiplex PCR; TCRdb's copy keeps in-frame clones and lacks some. Of just under 60,000 clones listed, approximately 90% are singletons. The chain combines TRBV5-6 with TRBJ2-7, with TRBD2 as a possible D gene (7 bases). The clonotype was recovered from an adult with an advanced solid tumor such as melanoma, head and neck, liver or kidney cancer. The source material was CD4+ or CD8+ T cells sorted from blood, sampled in a trial of the OX40 agonist ivuxolimab. The CDR3 bases are TGTGCCAGCAGCCTGGGGGGGGCCGGGACCTCCTACGAGCAGTACTTC. It codes for CASSLGGAGTSYEQYF. Using reference TRBV5-6 and TRBJ2-7 for the parts outside the CDR3, the full variable domain is DAGVTQSPTHLIKTRGQQVTLRCSPKSGHDTVSWYQQALGQGPQFIFQYYEEEERQRGNFPDRFSGHQFPNYSSELNVNALLLGDSALYLCASSLGGAGTSYEQYFGPGTRLTVT.